This T cell receptor beta chain was captured by sequencing in a study of blood T cell repertoires in COVID-19. About the study: The samples span acute and convalescent COVID-19 from the United States, Italy and Spain. PBMCs, B-cell-depleted T cells, or T cells were the source of the cDNA or gDNA that made up the material.

In the original processing: Nucleated cell number was recorded as an estimate derived from reference gene primer amplification. The assay was immunoSEQ multiplex PCR, and TCRdb's table has in-frame clones only and misses some. V and J calls and clone size are as listed in that table; D and trimming were resolved from the DNA. The table shows some 260,000 clones, with less than 85% occurring only once. The CDR3 spans 14 residues. The germline gives CDR1 LNHNV, CDR2 YYDKDF (reference sequence). V was clipped by 1 base and J by 4 bases, with 5 bases between them. The sample was peripheral blood. This clonotype originated in a woman under 30 with acute or convalescent COVID-19. This rearrangement joins TRBV15 to TRBJ2-6; no firm D call. CDR3 DNA sequence: TGTGCCACCAGCAGAGGGCCGGGGGCCAACGTCCTGACTTTC. Translated: CATSRGPGANVLTF.